This TCR beta chain was retrieved from a study of metastatic and nonmetastatic thyroid tumors. Looking at the study overall: Repertoires from malignant and benign thyroid patients were compared across blood and tumor or nodule tissue. Study-wide results and limits: Malignant thyroid tumors reportedly exceeded benign nodules significantly in TCR beta diversity, with the difference appearing in blood and tumor.

By its share, this clone is medium-sized. Its antigen is unidentified. The CDR3 is 14 amino acids. V gave up 8 bases and J gave up 3 bases, with 16 bases separating them. Germline CDR1 and CDR2: MDHEN and SYDVKM. TCRdb used MiXCR to call clones anew from the PCR reads. The repertoire consists of 25,000 to 35,000 clones, with roughly 25% occurring once and the leading ten covering less than 9.5%. All patients were untreated before thyroid surgery. Sequenced: blood. The V call is TRBV28, the J call TRBJ1-2, with a tentative D call TRBD1 (6 bases). This TCR was sampled from a female donor with papillary thyroid cancer or a benign thyroid nodule (not recorded which). Some clones in this sample may be carry-over from other donors' samples. CDR3 sequence (DNA): TGTGCCAGCCTGGGGGGGCCAGGGGACTATGGCTACACCTTC. This codes for CASLGGPGDYGYTF.